The T cell receptor beta chain described here comes from a study of T cells in Graves' hyperthyroidism and ophthalmopathy. What was amplified from RNA transcripts were TCR beta CDR3 regions. TCR CDR3 regions were first amplified by RT-PCR with HTBI primers. TCRdb ran MiXCR on the multiplex PCR reads and lists one entry per CDR3 protein. The sample carries some 400,000 distinct CDR3 sequences, approximately 14% recorded once. In this sample, this clonotype turned up a few times. Its antigen is still unknown. Overall study results and limits: For ophthalmopathy, model prediction preceded onset by a median roughly 6.3 months.

The sample taken for sequencing was blood. The clonotype comes from a woman in her sixties or seventies with Graves' hyperthyroidism.

The CDR3: CASRWSPPWTTNEKLFF. The CDR3 nucleotides are TGTGCCAGCAGGTGGTCCCCCCCATGGACGACTAATGAAAAACTGTTTTTT. The V call is TRBV28, the J call TRBJ1-4, with no clear D. This CDR3 has 17 amino acids. Trimming removed 6 bases at V and 2 bases at J, with 19 bases between. CDR1 and CDR2 (germline): MDHEN, SYDVKM.